The clone carrying this T cell receptor beta chain has just a few counts. The V gene lost 4 bases and the J gene lost 0 bases, with 8 bases spanning the gap. Per germline, CDR1 ENHRY and CDR2 SYGVKD. The CDR3 length is 14 residues. The source material, RNA transcripts, was used to amplify TCR beta CDR3 regions. Primed by the HTBI set, a first-round RT-PCR was run on the TCR CDR3. TCRdb recomputed calls from the multiplex PCR reads with MiXCR, one row per CDR3 protein. Of about 290,000 distinct CDR3 sequences listed, about 13% are singletons. The sample originates from a study of T cells in Graves' hyperthyroidism and ophthalmopathy.

The receptor was derived from a middle-aged woman with Graves' hyperthyroidism. The sequenced sample was blood. The gene calls are TRBV10-3 and TRBJ2-3; weak D call: TRBD2 (5 bases). CDR3 DNA sequence: TGTGCCATCAGTGGCTGGACTAGCACAGATACGCAGTATTTT. Its protein is CAISGWTSTDTQYF.